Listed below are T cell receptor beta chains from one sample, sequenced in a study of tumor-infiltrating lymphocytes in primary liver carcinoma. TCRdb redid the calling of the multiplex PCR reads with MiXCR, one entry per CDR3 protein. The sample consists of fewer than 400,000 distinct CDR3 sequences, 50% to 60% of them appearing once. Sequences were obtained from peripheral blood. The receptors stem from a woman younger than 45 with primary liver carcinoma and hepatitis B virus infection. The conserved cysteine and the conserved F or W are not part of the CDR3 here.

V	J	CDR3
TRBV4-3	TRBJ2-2	ASSQKLVGGAGELF
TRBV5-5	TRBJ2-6	ASSSTGVSGANVLT
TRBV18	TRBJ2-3	ASSPTSGDTQY
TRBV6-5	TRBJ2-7	ASIYKDSSSYEQC
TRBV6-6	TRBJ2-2	ASSRDYNTGELF
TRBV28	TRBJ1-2	ASRPRPVNYGYT
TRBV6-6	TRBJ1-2	ASSYEVRVDGYT
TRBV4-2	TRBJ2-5	ASSLGLVEGGQETQY
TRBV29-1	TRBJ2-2	SVGRSGELF
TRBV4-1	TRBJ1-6	ASSQVRLGSSLH
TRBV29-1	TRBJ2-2	NVGLTNTGELL
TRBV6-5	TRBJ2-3	ASSPLIWGDTQY
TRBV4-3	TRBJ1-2	ASSQGGRTGGSYT
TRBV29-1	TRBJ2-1	SANGDRGYNEQF